A selection of T cell receptor beta chains follows, all from one sample in a study of cytotoxic CD8 clonotypes in ibrutinib-treated CLL. Sequencing used immunoSEQ multiplex PCR; TCRdb keeps in-frame clones, though not all of them. Among roughly 160,000 clones, approximately 80% were seen once, and the ten largest hold roughly 1.9%. The specimen comprised PBMCs, sampled after 12 months of ibrutinib treatment. These TCRs come from a human donor with chronic lymphocytic leukemia. The CDR3 runs from the conserved cysteine through the conserved F or W. Fields, in order: D gene, clone size, V gene, J gene, CDR3 protein, CDR3 DNA. A D gene is named only where the DNA matches it firmly. Part of the rows lack a size; the others show once, few, many or a class for expanded clones.

NA	NA	TRBV7-2	TRBJ1-5	CASSSPGTRSNQPQHF	TGTGCCAGCAGCTCTCCCGGGACACGTAGCAATCAGCCCCAGCATTTT
NA	NA	TRBV28	TRBJ1-6	CASRAGYSPLHF	TGTGCCAGCAGGGCAGGGTACTCACCCCTCCACTTT
TRBD1	NA	TRBV5-1	TRBJ2-5	CASSFGQGGETQYF	TGCGCCAGCAGCTTCGGACAGGGCGGGGAGACCCAGTACTTC
NA	NA	TRBV6-5	TRBJ1-5	CASSITGTQPQHF	TGTGCCAGCAGCATAACAGGTACCCAGCCCCAGCATTTT
TRBD1	NA	TRBV7-2	TRBJ2-3	CASSDRQGRSTDTQYF	TGTGCCAGCAGCGACCGACAGGGGCGAAGCACAGATACGCAGTATTTT
NA	NA	TRBV6-5	TRBJ2-3	CASSSDRLRADTQYF	TGTGCCAGCAGTTCGGACCGTCTGCGGGCAGATACGCAGTATTTT
TRBD2	NA	TRBV27	TRBJ2-3	CASRISGRWTDTQYF	TGTGCCAGCAGAATAAGCGGGAGGTGGACAGATACGCAGTATTTT
TRBD1	NA	TRBV2	TRBJ2-1	CASSVGTGLPEQFF	TGTGCCAGCAGCGTCGGGACAGGGCTTCCTGAGCAGTTCTTC
NA	NA	TRBV19	TRBJ2-3	CASSITKTDTQYF	TGTGCCAGTAGTATCACCAAAACAGATACGCAGTATTTT
TRBD1	NA	TRBV7-2	TRBJ1-3	CASSAHRGGRHFGNTIYF	TGTGCCAGCAGCGCCCACAGGGGCGGTCGACATTTTGGAAACACCATATATTTT
NA	NA	TRBV2	TRBJ2-2	CASNPGTNAGELFF	TGTGCCAGCAATCCCGGGACCAATGCCGGGGAGCTGTTTTTT
NA	NA	TRBV19	TRBJ1-3	CASRLRVVDGNTIYF	TGTGCCAGTCGCCTCCGCGTGGTGGATGGAAACACCATATATTTT
NA	few	TRBV5-4	TRBJ1-2	CASSQERDVNLYGYTF	TGCGCCAGCAGCCAAGAAAGAGACGTGAATCTCTATGGCTACACCTTC
NA	NA	TRBV7-3	TRBJ2-3	CASSLQTTDTQYF	TGTGCCAGCAGCTTACAAACGACAGATACGCAGTATTTT